A single sample is the source of the 19 T cell receptor beta chains below, sequenced in a study of graft-versus-host responses after intestinal transplantation. Their cognate antigens are unknown. Generated by immunoSEQ multiplex PCR, the TCRdb table keeps only in-frame clones and is missing some. This table has 100,000 or so clones, roughly nine tenths appearing once. The specimen was unstimulated CD4+ T cells sorted from spleen or lymph node cells, collected before intestinal transplant. These TCRs come from a human donor who received an intestinal transplant.

The CDR3 spells CASSLEGGPYEQYF. The DNA of the CDR3 is TGTGCCAGCAGTCTAGAGGGCGGCCCATACGAGCAGTACTTC. This sequence joins TRBV6-1 and TRBJ2-7; maybe TRBD2 (5 bases). V lost 5 bases and J lost 4, with 15 bases in between. The germline gives CDR1 MNHNS, CDR2 SASEGT. This CDR3 comprises 14 residues.

This clone was recorded only once. The gene calls are TRBV27 and TRBJ2-3; no firm D call. From germline, CDR1 is MNHEY and CDR2 SMNVEV (reference sequence). The CDR3 runs to 14 residues. V was pared by 5 bases and J by 4 bases, with 13 bases between. CDR3 nucleotides: TGTGCCAGCAGTCCAAAGAATTGGCCAGATACGCAGTATTTT. Protein product: CASSPKNWPDTQYF.

The CDR3 nucleotides read TGTGCCAGCTCACCACCGGGACTAGCGGGGGGGAATGAGCAGTTCTTC. Protein sequence: CASSPPGLAGGNEQFF. V gene TRBV18 combines with J gene TRBJ2-1, with 16 nucleotides matching TRBD2. CDR1 and CDR2 (germline): KGHSH, LQKENI. The CDR3 totals 16 residues. J gave up 7 bases and V 0 bases, and 0 bases lay outside the gene matches.

The chain recombines TRBV19 with TRBJ2-1; 9 bases align to TRBD1. CDR1 is LNHDA, CDR2 SQIVND, per germline (reference sequence). Trimming at V came to 4 bases and at J to 9 bases, leaving 7 bases not matched to a gene. The CDR3 spans 14 residues. The CDR3 region is CASSTITGGTEQFF. For the CDR3, the DNA is TGTGCCAGTAGTACCATAACAGGGGGCACTGAGCAGTTCTTC.

This clone came up once. The chain joins TRBV6-5 to TRBJ2-7; D is perhaps TRBD1 (6 bases). CDR1 and CDR2 (germline): MNHEY, SVGAGI. The CDR3 runs 14 residues. V was clipped by 6 bases and J by 2 bases, with 14 bases between them. This CDR3 is CASSRYRETYEQYF. Here the CDR3 DNA reads TGTGCCAGCAGCCGCTACAGGGAGACCTACGAGCAGTACTTC.

This sequence joins TRBV11-2 and TRBJ1-1, with a tentative D call TRBD1 (6 bases). CDR3 length equals 15 residues. The V end was cut by 5 bases, the J end by 6 bases, with 19 bases between. Per germline, CDR1 SGHAT and CDR2 FQNNGV. The CDR3 spells CASSPNGGAGAEAFF. CDR3 nucleotide sequence: TGTGCCAGCAGCCCGAATGGGGGGGCGGGGGCTGAAGCTTTCTTT.

This chain joins TRBV18 and TRBJ1-5; 7 bases match TRBD1. With 2 bases clipped from V and 6 bases from J, the junction kept 4 bases outside the gene matches. The CDR3 is 14 amino acids. Germline values: CDR1 KGHSH, CDR2 LQKENI. CDR3 loop: CASSPEGARQPQHF. The CDR3 DNA reads as TGTGCCAGCTCACCAGAGGGGGCGCGTCAGCCCCAGCATTTT.

The chain employs TRBV5-4 and TRBJ2-7, with a possible D match to TRBD2 (6 bases). With 4 bases removed from V and 3 bases from J, the gap between germline ends came to 17 bases. Germline loops: CDR1 SGHNT, CDR2 YYREEE (reference sequence). CDR3 length equals 15 residues. Here the CDR3 DNA reads TGTGCCAGCAGCGCGGCGAATGACGGGAGCTACGAGCAGTACTTC. This translates into CASSAANDGSYEQYF. The complete variable domain, with remaining parts taken from reference TRBV5-4 and TRBJ2-7, reads ETGVTQSPTHLIKTRGQQVTLRCSSQSGHNTVSWYQQALGQGPQFIFQYYREEENGRGNFPPRFSGLQFPNYSSELNVNALELDDSALYLCASSAANDGSYEQYFGPGTRLTVT.

This clone is a singleton in its sample. CDR3 loop: CASRHRGNTEAFF. CDR3 sequence (DNA): TGTGCCAGCAGACACAGGGGAAACACTGAAGCTTTCTTT. The chain employs TRBV5-6 and TRBJ1-1, with 7 bases aligning to TRBD1. This CDR3 has 13 amino acids. The ends lost 5 bases at V and 2 bases at J; junction bases unmatched: 3. The V gene's germline CDR1 is SGHDT and CDR2 YYEEEE. Full variable domain (outside the CDR3, taken from reference TRBV5-6 and TRBJ1-1): DAGVTQSPTHLIKTRGQQVTLRCSPKSGHDTVSWYQQALGQGPQFIFQYYEEEERQRGNFPDRFSGHQFPNYSSELNVNALLLGDSALYLCASRHRGNTEAFFGQGTRLTVV.

The rearrangement joins TRBV18 to TRBJ2-7; 11 bases are a match to TRBD2. Germline trimming cut 3 bases from V and 5 bases from J; bases unmatched to any gene: 15. The CDR3 length is 18 residues. Germline V CDR1 and CDR2: KGHSH, LQKENI. CDR3 nucleotide sequence: TGTGCCAGCTCACCGATTCCTCTCACTAGCGGGGGTATCGACGAGCAGTACTTC. Translating it yields CASSPIPLTSGGIDEQYF.

The genes are TRBV5-1 and TRBJ1-3, with D unclear. Germline loops: CDR1 SGHRS, CDR2 YFSETQ. The CDR3 runs to 15 residues. Trimming pared 0 bases from V and 4 bases from J, leaving 11 bases between. CDR3 sequence (DNA): TGCGCCAGCAGCTTGGGAGGTCTATCAGGAAACACCATATATTTT. Its protein is CASSLGGLSGNTIYF.

The V and J genes are TRBV2 and TRBJ2-5; 8 positions match TRBD1. The V gene end was trimmed by 6 bases and the J gene end by 5 bases; junction bases not matched to a gene: 14. Germline V gene lookup returns CDR1 SNHLY and CDR2 FYNNEI. The CDR3 is made up of 16 amino acids. The DNA for the CDR3 is TGTGCCAGCAGACCGTTGGGAGGCAGGGGGCAGGAGACCCAGTACTTC. Residues: CASRPLGGRGQETQYF.

Concerning this clone itself: The same CDR3 arises from other DNA sequences in this sample as well. This chain joins TRBV7-2 and TRBJ1-1; D remains unclear. Germline V gives CDR1 SGHTA, CDR2 FQGNSA. This CDR3 contains 14 residues. The V end was cut by 0 bases, the J end by 0 bases, with 5 bases between. CDR3 sequence: CASSLAGVNTEAFF. DNA for the CDR3: TGTGCCAGCAGCTTAGCGGGAGTGAACACTGAAGCTTTCTTT.

This clone has just one count. The chain is built from TRBV15 and TRBJ2-7, with a tentative D call TRBD1 (6 bases). This CDR3 comprises 14 residues. Germline CDR1 reads LNHNV; CDR2 reads YYDKDF (reference sequence). Trimming shortened V by 5 bases and J by 6 bases, and 17 bases separated the two germline ends. The CDR3 nucleotides are TGTGCCACCAGCGTAAGGGGGACCCTCACCGAGCAGTACTTC. This codes for CATSVRGTLTEQYF.

CDR3 sequence (DNA): TGCGCCAGCAGTGAGTCTAGGGTAGCGGGAACAGATACGCAGTATTTT. Protein product: CASSESRVAGTDTQYF. The rearrangement joins TRBV10-1 to TRBJ2-3, with 8 bases identical to TRBD2. CDR1 and CDR2 (germline): WNHNN, SYGVQD (reference sequence). The V segment lost 0 bases and the J segment 3 bases; nucleotides outside the gene matches: 5. This CDR3 is 16 amino acids long.

This chain connects TRBV6-6 to TRBJ2-7; D may be TRBD2 (6 bases). Trimming cost V 6 bases and J 4 bases, with 10 bases left between them. CDR3 length: 12 residues. In germline, CDR1 is MNHNY, CDR2 SVGAGI (reference sequence). The CDR3: CASRRDLYEQYF. The CDR3 nucleotides read TGTGCCAGCAGGCGGGACCTTTACGAGCAGTACTTC.

A single count supports this clone. The chain combines TRBV9 with TRBJ2-1, with 7 nucleotides matching TRBD2. J was trimmed by 2 bases and V by 4 bases; bases with no gene match: 6. The CDR3 sequence is 15 residues long. Germline lookup yields CDR1 SGDLS and CDR2 YYNGEE. Here the CDR3 DNA reads TGTGCCAGCAGCACGCGGCGGGAGCCCTACAATGAGCAGTTCTTC. This translates into CASSTRREPYNEQFF.

The chain combines TRBV11-2 with TRBJ2-7, with TRBD2 matching 8 bases. The V and J ends lost 3 bases and 7 bases, in that order; junction bases with no gene match: 11. Germline V lookup: CDR1 SGHAT, CDR2 FQNNGV. The CDR3 is 15 residues long. The CDR3 region is CASSFLRGGSREQYF. The CDR3 DNA follows: TGTGCCAGCAGCTTTCTCCGGGGGGGATCGCGGGAGCAGTACTTC. Combining the CDR3 with reference TRBV11-2 and TRBJ2-7 gives the whole variable domain EAGVAQSPRYKIIEKRQSVAFWCNPISGHATLYWYQQILGQGPKLLIQFQNNGVVDDSQLPKDRFSAERLKGVDSTLKIQPAKLEDSAVYLCASSFLRGGSREQYFGPGTRLTVT.

This clone was counted a single time. CDR3 amino acids: CASSFLVKRSTDTQYF. Written as DNA, the CDR3 is TGTGCCAGCAGCTTTTTGGTCAAGCGGAGCACAGATACGCAGTATTTT. The rearrangement links TRBV11-3 to TRBJ2-3; perhaps TRBD2 as D (5 bases). Trimming cost V 3 bases and J 0 bases, with 13 bases left between them. The CDR3 is 16 amino acids. Germline V gene sequence: CDR1 SGHNT, CDR2 YENEEA.